The clone carrying this T cell receptor (beta chain) was found a few times. The germline V gene has CDR1 SEHNR and CDR2 FQNEAQ (reference sequence). V shed 5 bases and J shed 0 bases, with 7 bases lying between them. The CDR3 spans 13 residues. The data originate from a study of blood T cell repertoires in COVID-19. Study-wide background: Acute and convalescent COVID-19 specimens originated in the United States, Italy and Spain. T cells, B-cell-depleted T cells, or PBMCs supplied cDNA or gDNA.

The authors' processing: Amplifying reference gene primers gave estimates of nucleated cell counts. Profiled with immunoSEQ multiplex PCR; TCRdb holds only in-frame clones, not every one. V and J calls and clone size are as listed in that table; D and trimming were resolved from the DNA. The table shows 60,000 to 70,000 clones, with roughly four fifths occurring only once. Source material: peripheral blood. The chain is built from TRBV7-9 and TRBJ1-1; TRBD1 might be the D (5 bases). The sequence came from a human donor in a cohort sampled during active COVID-19. CDR3 sequence (DNA): TGTGCCAGCAGCCCCAGGGTGAACACTGAAGCTTTCTTT. As protein: CASSPRVNTEAFF.